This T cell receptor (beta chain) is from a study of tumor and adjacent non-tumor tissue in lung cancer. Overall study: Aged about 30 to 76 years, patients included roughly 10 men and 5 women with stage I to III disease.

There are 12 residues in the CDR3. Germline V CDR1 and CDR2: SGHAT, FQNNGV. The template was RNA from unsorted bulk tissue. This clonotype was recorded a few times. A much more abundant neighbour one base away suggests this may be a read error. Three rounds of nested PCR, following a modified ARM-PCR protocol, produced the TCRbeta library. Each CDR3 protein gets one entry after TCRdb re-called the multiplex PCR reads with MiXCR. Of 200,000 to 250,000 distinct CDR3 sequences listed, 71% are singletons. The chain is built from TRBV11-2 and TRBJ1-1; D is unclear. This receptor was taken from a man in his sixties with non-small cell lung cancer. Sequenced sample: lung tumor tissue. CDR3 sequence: CVSSLEPLEAFF. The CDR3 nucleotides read TGTGTCAGCAGCTTAGAACCGCTTGAAGCTTTCTTT.